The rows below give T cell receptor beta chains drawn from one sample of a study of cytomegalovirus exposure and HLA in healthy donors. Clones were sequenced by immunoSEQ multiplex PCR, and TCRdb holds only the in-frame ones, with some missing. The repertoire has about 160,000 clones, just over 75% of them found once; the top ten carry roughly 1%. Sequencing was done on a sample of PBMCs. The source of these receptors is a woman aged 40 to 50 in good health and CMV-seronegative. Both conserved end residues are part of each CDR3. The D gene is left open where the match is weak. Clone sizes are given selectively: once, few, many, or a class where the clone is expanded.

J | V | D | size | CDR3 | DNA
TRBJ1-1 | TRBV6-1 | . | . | CASSEPRAFF | TGTGCCAGCAGTGAACCTAGGGCTTTCTTT
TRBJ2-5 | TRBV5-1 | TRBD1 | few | CASSVGQGFSLQETQYF | TGCGCCAGCAGCGTGGGACAGGGGTTTTCCCTACAAGAGACCCAGTACTTC
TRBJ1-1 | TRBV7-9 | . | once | CASTLQGQIEAFF | TGTGCCAGCACCCTACAAGGACAGATTGAAGCTTTCTTT
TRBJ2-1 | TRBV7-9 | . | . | CASSLNREQFF | TGTGCCAGCAGCTTAAATCGGGAGCAGTTCTTC
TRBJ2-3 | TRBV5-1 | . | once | CASTELDTQYF | TGCGCCAGCACCGAACTGGATACGCAGTATTTT
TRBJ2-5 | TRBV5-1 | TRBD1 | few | CASSLAQGEETQYF | TGCGCCAGCAGCTTAGCACAGGGGGAAGAGACCCAGTACTTC
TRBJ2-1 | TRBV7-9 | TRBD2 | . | CASSWGLAGGEGRNEQFF | TGTGCCAGCAGCTGGGGACTAGCGGGAGGAGAGGGCAGGAATGAGCAGTTCTTC
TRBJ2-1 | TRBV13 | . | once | CASSHYGPPDGSSYNEQFF | TGTGCCAGCAGCCACTATGGGCCGCCAGACGGGAGCTCCTACAATGAGCAGTTCTTC
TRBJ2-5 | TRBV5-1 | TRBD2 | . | CASSIGLAGGPVQETQYF | TGCGCCAGCAGCATCGGACTAGCGGGAGGGCCTGTTCAAGAGACCCAGTACTTC
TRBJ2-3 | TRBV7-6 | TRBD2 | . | CASSNELAGAADTQYF | TGTGCCAGCAGCAACGAACTAGCGGGAGCGGCAGATACGCAGTATTTT
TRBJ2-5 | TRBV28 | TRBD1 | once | CASKPMGQGPALYF | TGTGCCAGCAAACCGATGGGACAGGGGCCGGCCCTGTACTTC
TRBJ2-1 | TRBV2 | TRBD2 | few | CASSELAGAFNEQFF | TGTGCCAGCAGTGAACTAGCGGGAGCGTTCAATGAGCAGTTCTTC
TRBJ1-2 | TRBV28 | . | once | CASSLASYGYTF | TGTGCCAGCAGTTTGGCCAGCTATGGCTACACCTTC
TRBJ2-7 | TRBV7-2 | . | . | CASSLASSSSYEQYF | TGTGCCAGCAGCTTAGCCAGTTCAAGCTCCTACGAGCAGTACTTC
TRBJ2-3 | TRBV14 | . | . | CASSLGQRHTQYF | TGTGCCAGCAGCCTAGGACAGCGACATACGCAGTATTTT
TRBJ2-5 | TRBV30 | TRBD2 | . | CAWSTLGLAGGQETQYF | TGTGCCTGGAGTACCCTGGGACTAGCGGGAGGCCAAGAGACCCAGTACTTC
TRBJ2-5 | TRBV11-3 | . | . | CASSSTTDQETQYF | TGTGCCAGCAGCTCAACGACAGACCAAGAGACCCAGTACTTC
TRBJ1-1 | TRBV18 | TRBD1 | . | CASSFHRGHTEAFF | TGTGCCAGCTCATTCCACAGGGGGCACACTGAAGCTTTCTTT
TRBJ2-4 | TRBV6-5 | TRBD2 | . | CASSKTVGRGDQYF | TGTGCCAGCAGTAAAACCGTGGGGCGGGGGGATCAGTACTTC
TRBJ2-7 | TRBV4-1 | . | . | CASSHDGSPYEQYF | TGCGCCAGCAGCCACGACGGGAGTCCCTACGAGCAGTACTTC
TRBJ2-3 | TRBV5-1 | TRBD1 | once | CASSLRGQGDTQYF | TGCGCCAGCAGCTTGCGGGGACAGGGCGATACGCAGTATTTT
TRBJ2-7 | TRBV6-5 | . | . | CASSYSREAYEQYF | TGTGCCAGCAGTTACAGCAGGGAGGCCTACGAGCAGTACTTC
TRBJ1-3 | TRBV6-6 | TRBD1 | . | CASRPGGPGNTIYF | TGTGCCAGCCGACCAGGGGGGCCCGGAAACACCATATATTTT
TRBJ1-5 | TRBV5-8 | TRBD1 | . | CASSSGTDFNQPQHF | TGTGCCAGCAGCTCCGGGACAGACTTCAATCAGCCCCAGCATTTT
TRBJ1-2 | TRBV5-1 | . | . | CASSLNPGNYGYTF | TGCGCCAGCAGCTTGAATCCGGGAAACTATGGCTACACCTTC
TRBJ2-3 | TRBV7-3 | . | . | CASSLGTTTSTDTQYF | TGTGCCAGCAGCTTAGGGACAACGACTAGCACAGATACGCAGTATTTT
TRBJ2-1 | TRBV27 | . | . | CASSVHMGGRNEQFF | TGTGCCAGCAGTGTACACATGGGGGGTCGGAATGAGCAGTTCTTC
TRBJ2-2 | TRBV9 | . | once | CASSVVSGGHGELFF | TGTGCCAGCAGCGTAGTTTCAGGGGGGCACGGGGAGCTGTTTTTT
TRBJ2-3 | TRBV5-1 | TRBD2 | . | CASSLEGLAAPDTQYF | TGCGCCAGCAGCTTGGAAGGACTAGCGGCCCCAGATACGCAGTATTTT
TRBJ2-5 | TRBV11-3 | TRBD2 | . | CASSSRLAGGGETQYF | TGTGCCAGCAGCTCACGACTAGCGGGAGGGGGTGAGACCCAGTACTTC
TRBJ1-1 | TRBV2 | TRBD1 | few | CASSGDSFTEAFF | TGTGCCAGCAGTGGGGACAGTTTCACTGAAGCTTTCTTT
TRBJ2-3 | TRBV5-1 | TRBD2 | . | CASSLEAGGPADTQYF | TGCGCCAGCAGCTTGGAGGCGGGAGGGCCCGCAGATACGCAGTATTTT
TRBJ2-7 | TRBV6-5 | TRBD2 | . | CASSRGGRGRYEQYF | TGTGCCAGCTCCCGGGGGGGGAGGGGGAGGTACGAGCAGTACTTC
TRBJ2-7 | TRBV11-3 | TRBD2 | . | CASSSTSGNYEQYF | TGTGCCAGCAGCTCGACTAGCGGAAACTACGAGCAGTACTTC
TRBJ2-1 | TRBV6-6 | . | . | CASIGDSEQFF | TGTGCCAGCATCGGCGACAGCGAGCAGTTCTTC
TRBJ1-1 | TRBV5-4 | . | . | CASSSDSLRGGTEAFF | TGTGCCAGCAGTTCGGACAGCCTTAGAGGAGGAACTGAAGCTTTCTTT
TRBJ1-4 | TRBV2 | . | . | CASSGVSEKLFF | TGTGCCAGCTCGGGGGTCTCGGAGAAACTGTTTTTT
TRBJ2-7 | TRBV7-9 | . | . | CASSSQGTSYEQYF | TGTGCCAGCAGCTCACAGGGAACCTCCTACGAGCAGTACTTC
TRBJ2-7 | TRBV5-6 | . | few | CASSLAGQSYEQYF | TGTGCCAGCAGCTTGGCAGGACAGTCCTACGAGCAGTACTTC
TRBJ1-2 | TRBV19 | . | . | CASRYPSSGSYGYTF | TGTGCCAGTAGATATCCCTCCTCAGGGTCCTATGGCTACACCTTC
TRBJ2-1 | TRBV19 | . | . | CASRVSGLWGEQFF | TGTGCCAGTAGAGTTAGCGGCCTTTGGGGTGAGCAGTTCTTC
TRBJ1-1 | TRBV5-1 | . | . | CASSLDSRHTAEAFF | TGCGCCAGCAGCTTGGATAGTCGACATACAGCCGAAGCTTTCTTT
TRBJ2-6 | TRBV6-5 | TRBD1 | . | CASRRQGGANVLTF | TGTGCCAGCAGACGACAGGGTGGGGCCAACGTCCTGACTTTC
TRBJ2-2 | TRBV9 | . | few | CASSVGVQKNTGELFF | TGTGCCAGCAGCGTAGGAGTACAGAAGAATACCGGGGAGCTGTTTTTT
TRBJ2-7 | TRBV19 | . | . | CASSISGEQYF | TGTGCCAGTAGTATTTCGGGGGAGCAGTACTTC
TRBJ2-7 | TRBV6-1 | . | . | CASSAFNRLSYEQYF | TGTGCCAGCAGTGCGTTCAACAGGCTCTCCTACGAGCAGTACTTC
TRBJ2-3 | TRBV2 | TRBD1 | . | CASRRGQGGGTDTQYF | TGTGCCAGCAGACGGGGACAGGGGGGTGGCACAGATACGCAGTATTTT
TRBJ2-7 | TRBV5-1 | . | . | CASSRGFYEQYF | TGCGCCAGCAGCAGGGGGTTCTACGAGCAGTACTTC
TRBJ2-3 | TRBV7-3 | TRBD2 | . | CASSSTSGVDTQYF | TGTGCCAGCAGTTCGACTAGCGGGGTAGATACGCAGTATTTT
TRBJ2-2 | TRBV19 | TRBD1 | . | CASTRTGAEMVTGELFF | TGTGCCAGTACTCGGACAGGAGCCGAAATGGTCACCGGGGAGCTGTTTTTT